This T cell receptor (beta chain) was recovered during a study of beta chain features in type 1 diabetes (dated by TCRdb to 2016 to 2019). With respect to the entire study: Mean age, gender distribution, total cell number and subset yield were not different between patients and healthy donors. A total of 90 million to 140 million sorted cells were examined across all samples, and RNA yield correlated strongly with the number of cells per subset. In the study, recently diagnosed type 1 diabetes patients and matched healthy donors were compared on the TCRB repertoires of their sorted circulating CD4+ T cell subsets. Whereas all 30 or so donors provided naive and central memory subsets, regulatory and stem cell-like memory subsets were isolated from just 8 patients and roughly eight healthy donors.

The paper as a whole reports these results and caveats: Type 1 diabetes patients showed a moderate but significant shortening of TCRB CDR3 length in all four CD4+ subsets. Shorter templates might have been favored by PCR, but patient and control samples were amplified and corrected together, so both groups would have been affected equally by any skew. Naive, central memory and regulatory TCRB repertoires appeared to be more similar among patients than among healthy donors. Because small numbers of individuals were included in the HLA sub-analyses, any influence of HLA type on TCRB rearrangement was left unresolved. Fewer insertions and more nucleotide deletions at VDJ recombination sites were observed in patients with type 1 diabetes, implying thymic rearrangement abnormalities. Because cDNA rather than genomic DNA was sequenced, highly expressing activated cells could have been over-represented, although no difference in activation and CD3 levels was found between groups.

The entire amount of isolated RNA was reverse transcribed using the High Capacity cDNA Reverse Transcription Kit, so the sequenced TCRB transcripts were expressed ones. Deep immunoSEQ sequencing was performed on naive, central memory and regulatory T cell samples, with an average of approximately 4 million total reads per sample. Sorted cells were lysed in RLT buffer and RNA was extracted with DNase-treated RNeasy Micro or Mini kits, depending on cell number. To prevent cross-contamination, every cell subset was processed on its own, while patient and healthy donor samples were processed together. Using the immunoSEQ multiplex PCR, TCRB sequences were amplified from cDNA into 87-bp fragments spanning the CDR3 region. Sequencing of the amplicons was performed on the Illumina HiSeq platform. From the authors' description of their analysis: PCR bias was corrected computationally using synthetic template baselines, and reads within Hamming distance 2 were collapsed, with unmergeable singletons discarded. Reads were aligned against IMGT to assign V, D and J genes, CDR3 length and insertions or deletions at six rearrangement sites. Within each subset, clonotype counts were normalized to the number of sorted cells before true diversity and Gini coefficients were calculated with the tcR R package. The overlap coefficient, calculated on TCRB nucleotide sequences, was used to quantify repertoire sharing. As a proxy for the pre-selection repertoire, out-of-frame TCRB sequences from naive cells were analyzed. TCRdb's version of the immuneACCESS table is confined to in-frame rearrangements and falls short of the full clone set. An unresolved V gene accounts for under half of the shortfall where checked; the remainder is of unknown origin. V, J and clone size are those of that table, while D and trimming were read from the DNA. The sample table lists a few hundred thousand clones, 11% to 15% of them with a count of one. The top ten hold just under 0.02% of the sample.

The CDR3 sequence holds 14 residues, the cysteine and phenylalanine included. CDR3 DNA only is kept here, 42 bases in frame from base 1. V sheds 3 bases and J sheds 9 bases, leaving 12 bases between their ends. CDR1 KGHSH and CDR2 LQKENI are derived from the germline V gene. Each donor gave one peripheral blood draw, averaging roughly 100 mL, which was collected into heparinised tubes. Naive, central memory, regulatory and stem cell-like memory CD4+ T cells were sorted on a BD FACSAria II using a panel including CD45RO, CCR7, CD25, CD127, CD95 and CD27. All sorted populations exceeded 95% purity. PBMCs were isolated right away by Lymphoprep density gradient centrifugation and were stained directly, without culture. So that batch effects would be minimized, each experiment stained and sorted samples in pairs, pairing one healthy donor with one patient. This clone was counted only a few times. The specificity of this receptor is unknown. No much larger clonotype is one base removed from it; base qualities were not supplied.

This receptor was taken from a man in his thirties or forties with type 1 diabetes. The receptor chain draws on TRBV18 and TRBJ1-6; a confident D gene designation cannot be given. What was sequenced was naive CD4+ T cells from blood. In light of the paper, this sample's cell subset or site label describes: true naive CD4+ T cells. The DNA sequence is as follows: TGTGCCAGCTCACCGGCACAGCCTCCTTCACCCCTCCACTTT. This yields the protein CASSPAQPPSPLHF.